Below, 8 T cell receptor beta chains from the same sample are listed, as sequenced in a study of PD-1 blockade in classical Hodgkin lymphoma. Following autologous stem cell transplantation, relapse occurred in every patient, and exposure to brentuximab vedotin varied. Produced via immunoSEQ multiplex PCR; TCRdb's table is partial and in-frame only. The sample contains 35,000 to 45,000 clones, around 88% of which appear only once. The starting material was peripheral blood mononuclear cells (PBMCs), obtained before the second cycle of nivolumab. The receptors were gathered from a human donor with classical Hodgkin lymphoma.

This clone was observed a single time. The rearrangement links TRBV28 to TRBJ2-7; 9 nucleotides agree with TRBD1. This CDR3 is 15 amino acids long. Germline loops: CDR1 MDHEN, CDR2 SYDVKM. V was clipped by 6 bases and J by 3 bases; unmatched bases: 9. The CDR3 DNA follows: TGTGCCAGCAGGTGGGGACAGGGCGTAAACTACGAGCAGTACTTC. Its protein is CASRWGQGVNYEQYF.

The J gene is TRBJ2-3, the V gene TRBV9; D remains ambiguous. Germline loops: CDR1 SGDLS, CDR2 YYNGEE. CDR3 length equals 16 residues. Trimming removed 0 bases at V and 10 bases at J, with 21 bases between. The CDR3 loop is CASSVVATELNTAQYF. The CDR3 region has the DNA TGTGCCAGCAGCGTAGTGGCCACCGAACTTAACACGGCGCAGTATTTT. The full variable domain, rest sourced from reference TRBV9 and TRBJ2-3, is DSGVTQTPKHLITATGQRVTLRCSPRSGDLSVYWYQQSLDQGLQFLIQYYNGEERAKGNILERFSAQQFPDLHSELNLSSLELGDSALYFCASSVVATELNTAQYFGPGTRLTVL.

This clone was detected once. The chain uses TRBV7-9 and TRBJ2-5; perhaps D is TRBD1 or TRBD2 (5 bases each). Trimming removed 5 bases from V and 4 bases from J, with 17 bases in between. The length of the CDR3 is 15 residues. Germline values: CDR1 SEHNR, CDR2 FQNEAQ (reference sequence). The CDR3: CASSPRATEGETQYF. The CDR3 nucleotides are TGTGCCAGCAGCCCCAGGGCGACAGAGGGAGAGACCCAGTACTTC.

The CDR3 region has the DNA TGTGCCAGCAATGCAGGGAGCCAGCCCCAGCATTTT. This translates into CASNAGSQPQHF. The gene calls are TRBV2 and TRBJ1-5, with D possibly being TRBD1 (5 bases). Germline CDR1 and CDR2: SNHLY and FYNNEI. The CDR3 is 12 amino acids. V shed 7 bases and J shed 7 bases, with 11 bases lying between them.

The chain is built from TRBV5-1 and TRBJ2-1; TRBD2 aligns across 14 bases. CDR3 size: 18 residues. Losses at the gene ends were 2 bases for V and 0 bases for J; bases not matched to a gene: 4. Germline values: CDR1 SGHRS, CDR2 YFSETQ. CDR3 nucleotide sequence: TGCGCCAGCAGCTTTAGCGGGACTAGCGGGAGCTCCTACAATGAGCAGTTCTTC. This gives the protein CASSFSGTSGSSYNEQFF.

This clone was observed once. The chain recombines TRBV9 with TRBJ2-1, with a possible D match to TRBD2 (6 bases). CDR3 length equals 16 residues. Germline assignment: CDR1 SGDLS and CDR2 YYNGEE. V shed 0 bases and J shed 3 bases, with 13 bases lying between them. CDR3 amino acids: CASSVAGDLIYNEQFF. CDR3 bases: TGTGCCAGCAGCGTAGCGGGGGATCTTATCTACAATGAGCAGTTCTTC.

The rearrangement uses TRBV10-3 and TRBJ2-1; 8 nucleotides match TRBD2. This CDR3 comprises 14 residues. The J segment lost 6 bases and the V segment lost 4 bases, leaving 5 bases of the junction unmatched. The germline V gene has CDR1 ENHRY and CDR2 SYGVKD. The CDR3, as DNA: TGTGCCATCAGTGGAGGACGGGAGGGCAATGAGCAGTTCTTC. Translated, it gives CAISGGREGNEQFF.

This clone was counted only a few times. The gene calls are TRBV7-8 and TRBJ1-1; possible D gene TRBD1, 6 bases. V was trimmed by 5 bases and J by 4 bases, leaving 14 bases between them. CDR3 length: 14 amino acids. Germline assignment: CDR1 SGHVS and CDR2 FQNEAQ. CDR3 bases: TGTGCCAGCAGCACCAGGGACACCTTCACTGAAGCTTTCTTT. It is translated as CASSTRDTFTEAFF. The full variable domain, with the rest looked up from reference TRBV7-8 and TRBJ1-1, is GAGVSQSPRYKVAKRGQDVALRCDPISGHVSLFWYQQALGQGPEFLTYFQNEAQLDKSGLPSDRFFAERPEGSVSTLKIQRTQQEDSAVYLCASSTRDTFTEAFFGQGTRLTVV.